This TCR beta chain was obtained from a study of response to subunit inactivated influenza vaccine. The study's findings and limits: Few new T cells, the authors suggested, are recruited by each seasonal influenza vaccination.

This clonotype occurred many times. Its specificity is not known. Per germline, CDR1 ENHRY and CDR2 SYGVKD. Trimming removed 2 bases at V and 7 bases at J, with 11 bases between. This CDR3 is 13 amino acids long. TCRdb reprocessed the RT-PCR reads with MiXCR, giving one entry per CDR3 protein. The table has about 830,000 distinct CDR3 sequences, about 18% seen once. The V gene is TRBV10-3, the J gene TRBJ1-2; no reliable D call. The sample here was PBMCs from blood, taken approximately 5 days after vaccination. The sequence came from a man between 45 and 60 years old who received an inactivated influenza vaccine. The CDR3 DNA is TGTGCCATCAGTGAGGGAGGGCCCTTTGGCTACACCTTC. This encodes CAISEGGPFGYTF.